This T cell receptor (beta chain) emerged from a study of blood T cell repertoires in COVID-19 (dated by TCRdb to 2018 to 2021). Study-wide context: Samples from collaborators originated in the United States, Italy and Spain and spanned both the acute and convalescent phases of COVID-19. Where HLA class I and class II types were available, the types were taken from metadata supplied by the sample provider, not from assay-based typing. The samples were drawn from the first 160 participants of the ongoing ImmuneRACE study and from roughly 1,300 subjects provided by 6 global collaborators. Nearly every sample came with metadata listing a de-identified subject ID, COVID-19 status, age in years and sex. The material from the prospective study consisted of cDNA or gDNA derived from T cells, B-cell-depleted T cells, or PBMCs. The repertoires were released in a freely available public database intended as a resource for research on the immune response to SARS-CoV-2. Subjects who had been exposed to COVID-19, were actively infected with it, or had recovered from it provided the deeply sampled blood TCRbeta repertoires that made up the dataset. What the authors observed across the whole study: The amount of clinical and demographic metadata varied by source and participant and was provided uncurated.

Comment on this clone: Its antigen remains unidentified. Nothing much larger sits one base from this clone, and base qualities are not available.

Participants in the prospective study were enrolled through a virtual design, were aged roughly 18 to 95 years, and lived in approximately 24 United States geographic areas. To assign participants to cohorts, the prospective study relied on clinical history that participants themselves reported in a screening survey and a study questionnaire. Recovered participants in ImmuneRACE Cohort 3 were defined as having two consecutive negative NP/OP PCR tests, clearance from a healthcare professional, or resolution of symptoms. Each participant in the prospective study had whole blood, serum and a nasopharyngeal or oropharyngeal swab collected by mobile phlebotomists. Additional blood draws and questionnaires over an approximately 2-month period could optionally be provided by prospective study participants. Before DNA extraction, blood samples from the prospective study were shipped at room temperature or frozen.

TCRbeta CDR3 regions were amplified from genomic DNA by means of the immunoSEQ Assay, a bias-controlled multiplex PCR. Processing in the source paper ran as follows. Nucleated cell counts per sample were estimated from amplification of reference gene primers within the assay. To quantify the absolute abundance of each unique TCRbeta CDR3 rearrangement, sequence reads were collapsed and filtered. For each sample, productive Simpson clonality was calculated by taking the square root of Simpson's diversity index across productive rearrangements. TCRdb stores this immuneACCESS table with in-frame sequences only. Part of the clones is absent; in the studies checked, under half of the shortfall reflects unresolved V genes, and no reason is known for the rest. The D gene and trimming were derived from the DNA, and the V and J assignments and clone size from that table. In this sample the table shows about 460,000 clones, 88% of which occur a single time. Jointly, the top ten make up 7% to 10% of the sample.

From V the trimming removes 0 bases and from J it removes 5 bases, while the gene matches leave 6 bases of the junction unaccounted for. From the cysteine up to the phenylalanine, the CDR3 has a length of 16 residues. Just the 48-base CDR3 DNA is kept, in frame starting at base 1. CDR1 SGHDN and CDR2 FVKESK were looked up in the germline V gene. The TCR originated in a woman aged 55-70 years who had recovered from COVID-19. Rearrangement joined TRBV14 to TRBJ2-2, with TRBD1 identical over 7 junction bases. The source material was PBMCs or T cells enriched from blood (not recorded which). The DNA sequence is given as TGTGCCAGCAGCCAAGATGACAGGGTCGGTACCGGGGAGCTGTTTTTT. It encodes CASSQDDRVGTGELFF.